These 8 T cell receptor beta chains came from one sample sequenced in a study of blood T cells in healthy people across ages. Combining a sample-barcoded 5' primer with a J-beta primer mix, a second PCR ran for roughly 7 to 12 cycles. TCRdb itself ran the 5' RACE reads through MiXCR, one entry per CDR3 protein. The sample lists approximately 400,000 distinct CDR3 sequences, more than 45% seen once, with 45% to 55% in the top ten. The sample comprised blood. The receptors come from a man in his sixties in good health.

The chain is built from TRBV6-5 and TRBJ2-7; no definite D call. The CDR3 runs 14 residues. Looked up from germline, CDR1 is MNHEY and CDR2 is SVGAGI. V dropped 0 bases and J dropped 0 bases, with 6 bases sitting between them. As DNA, the CDR3 is TGTGCCAGCAGTTACTCGAGGAGCTCCTACGAGCAGTACTTC. Residues: CASSYSRSSYEQYF.

This clonotype was seen a handful of times. V and J are TRBV12-3 or TRBV12-4 and TRBJ2-4, with 10 nucleotides matching TRBD1. Near its end, the DNA agrees better with TRBJ2-7, so the J call may be wrong. The CDR3 loop spans 15 amino acids. CDR3 nucleotides: TGTGCCAGCAGTTTAGGGGGACAGGGGTTATACGAGCAGTACTTC. It encodes CASSLGGQGLYEQYF.

This clonotype was counted a few times. A much larger clone differs by one base, so this may be a read error. This sequence joins TRBV7-2 and TRBJ2-3; 10 bases fit TRBD1. Per the germline V gene, CDR1 is SGHTA and CDR2 is FQGNSA. CDR3 length: 16 amino acids. The DNA of the CDR3 is TGTGCCCGCAGCCCAGGGACAGGGGTTTTTACAGATACGCAGTATTTT. This codes for CARSPGTGVFTDTQYF.

This clonotype showed up just a few times. V is TRBV7-8 and J is TRBJ2-1; D is perhaps TRBD2 (6 bases). Germline assignment: CDR1 SGHVS and CDR2 FQNEAQ. V was trimmed by 0 bases and J by 1 base, leaving 10 bases between them. There are 16 residues in the CDR3. DNA of the CDR3: TGTGCCAGCAGCTTAGCGAATAGCGGATCCTACAATGAGCAGTTCTTC. It encodes CASSLANSGSYNEQFF.

This clonotype was recorded many times. Since a much larger clone is just one base distant, this may be a read error. V is TRBV5-1 and J is TRBJ2-5; D tentatively fits TRBD1 or TRBD2 (6 bases each). Germline CDR1 is SGHRS and CDR2 is YFSETQ. Trimming took 1 base from V and 11 from J, leaving 21 bases between them. This CDR3 is built from 15 residues. The CDR3 region has the DNA TGCGCCAGCAGCTTGAACGACGGGGGCCCAAATGAGCAGTACTTC. It codes for CASSLNDGGPNEQYF.

This sequence joins TRBV11-2 and TRBJ2-4; 7 bases fit TRBD2. The J call may be incorrect, as the DNA end agrees better with TRBJ2-7. The CDR3 spans 16 residues. Germline loops: CDR1 SGHAT, CDR2 FQNNGV. CDR3 region: CASSPSSGFLSYEQYF. The CDR3 nucleotides read TGTGCCAGCAGCCCGTCTAGCGGATTTCTCTCCTACGAGCAGTACTTC.

The CDR3 nucleotides read TGTGCCAGCAGCCAAGGGGGCATCAGGTCAGATACGCAGTATTTT. Translated, it gives CASSQGGIRSDTQYF. The V and J genes are TRBV3-1 and TRBJ2-3; possibly TRBD1 for D (5 bases). The V and J ends lost 1 base and 4 bases respectively, with 12 bases between them. There are 15 residues in the CDR3. In germline, CDR1 is LGHDT, CDR2 YNNKEL (reference sequence).

The genes are TRBV28 and TRBJ2-7; no clear D gene. The CDR3 totals 15 residues. Germline V gives CDR1 MDHEN, CDR2 SYDVKM. Deletions cut 3 bases from V and 2 bases from J, with 14 bases between. The CDR3 reads CASSLGGSGAYEQYF. The DNA of the CDR3 is TGTGCCAGCAGTTTGGGTGGCTCTGGGGCCTACGAGCAGTACTTC.